This TCR beta chain derives from a study of cytomegalovirus exposure and HLA in healthy donors. The PCR made use of 60 Vbeta and 13 Jbeta primers. Sequencing used immunoSEQ multiplex PCR; TCRdb keeps in-frame clones, though not all of them. The sample comprises some 120,000 clones, 9% to 10% of which are singletons, and about 3% rests with the top ten. Germline CDR1 SGHAT, CDR2 FQNNGV. V was clipped by 2 bases and J by 5 bases, with 17 bases between them. This CDR3 contains 16 residues. This clone was seen only a few times. The TCR comes from a man between 25 and 39 years old in good health and CMV-seronegative. Sequencing was done on a sample of PBMCs. This chain connects TRBV11-2 to TRBJ2-3; TRBD2 might be the D (6 bases). CDR3 nucleotides: TGTGCCAGCAGCTTAACGGGAGCCCCACGTGGAGATACGCAGTATTTT. Protein sequence: CASSLTGAPRGDTQYF.